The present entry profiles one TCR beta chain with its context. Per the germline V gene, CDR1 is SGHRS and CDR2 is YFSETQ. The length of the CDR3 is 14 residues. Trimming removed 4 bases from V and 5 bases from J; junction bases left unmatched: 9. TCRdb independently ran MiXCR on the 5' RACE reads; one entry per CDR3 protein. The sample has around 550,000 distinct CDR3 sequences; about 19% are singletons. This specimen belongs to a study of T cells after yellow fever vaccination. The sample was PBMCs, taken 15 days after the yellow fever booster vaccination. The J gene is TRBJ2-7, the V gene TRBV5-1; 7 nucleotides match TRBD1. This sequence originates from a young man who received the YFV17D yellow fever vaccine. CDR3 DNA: TGCGCCAGCAGCACCGGACAGGCCGCAGACGAGCAGTACTTC. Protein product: CASSTGQAADEQYF.